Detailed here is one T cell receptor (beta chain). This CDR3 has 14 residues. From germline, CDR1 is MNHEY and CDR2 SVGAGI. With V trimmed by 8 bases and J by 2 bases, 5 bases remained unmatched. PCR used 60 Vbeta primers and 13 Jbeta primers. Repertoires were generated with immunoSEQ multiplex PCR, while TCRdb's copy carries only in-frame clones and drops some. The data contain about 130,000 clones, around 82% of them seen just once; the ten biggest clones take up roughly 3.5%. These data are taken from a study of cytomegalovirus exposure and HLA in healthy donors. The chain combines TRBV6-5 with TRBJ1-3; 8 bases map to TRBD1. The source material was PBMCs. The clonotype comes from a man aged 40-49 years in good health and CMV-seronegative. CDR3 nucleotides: TGTGCCAGCCGGGACAGGCTGACTGGAAACACCATATATTTT. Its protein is CASRDRLTGNTIYF.